The 8 T cell receptor beta chains below all came from one sample that was sequenced in a study of naive and memory T cell subsets. Both TRBC1 and TRBC2 were covered by a beta constant-region primer of two equimolar oligonucleotides. TCRdb called the UMI-ligation and nested PCR reads again in MiXCR, with one record for every CDR3 protein. The sample includes tens of thousands of distinct CDR3 sequences, roughly 14% of them seen just once. Sequencing was performed on central memory CD4+ T cells from blood. The receptors stem from a human donor in good health.

This clonotype was counted ten times or more. The chain joins TRBV27 to TRBJ2-3; D gene ambiguous. Germline V gives CDR1 MNHEY, CDR2 SMNVEV (reference sequence). V was pared by 6 bases and J by 5 bases, with 12 bases between. This CDR3 is built from 13 residues. The CDR3, as DNA: TGTGCCAGCAGGTTGTTAGGCGGAGATACGCAGTATTTT. It codes for CASRLLGGDTQYF.

This clonotype appeared a few times. The chain links TRBV3-1 to TRBJ2-7; 9 bases match TRBD1. Germline CDR1 and CDR2: LGHDT and YNNKEL (reference sequence). J was trimmed by 8 bases and V by 1 base; bases with no gene match: 9. The CDR3 totals 15 residues. For the CDR3, the DNA is TGTGCCAGCAGCCAAGCTCAAACTGGACAGGGGAAGCAGTACTTC. Protein: CASSQAQTGQGKQYF.

Turning to this clonotype: It may be a read error: a sequence one base away is much more abundant. This chain uses TRBV5-1 with TRBJ2-7; 11 nucleotides align to TRBD2. Germline assignment: CDR1 SGHRS and CDR2 YFSETQ. The CDR3 totals 14 residues. V gave up 4 bases and J gave up 6 bases; unmatched junction bases: 6. CDR3: CASSLTSGDCEQYF. The CDR3 coding sequence is TGCGCCAGCAGCCTGACTAGCGGGGACTGCGAGCAGTACTTC.

The chain recombines TRBV30 with TRBJ2-1; D gene unclear. The V end was cut by 0 bases, the J end by 2 bases, with 11 bases between. Germline V gene sequence: CDR1 GTSNPN, CDR2 SVGIG (reference sequence). The CDR3 loop spans 15 amino acids. CDR3 coding DNA: TGTGCCTGGAGTGTTAAAGGTGGGGCCTACAATGAGCAGTTCTTC. Protein sequence: CAWSVKGGAYNEQFF.

This clonotype was seen ten or more times. The chain uses TRBV6-1 and TRBJ2-3; D unclear. The V end was cut by 2 bases, the J end by 5 bases, with 8 bases between. Germline assignment: CDR1 MNHNS and CDR2 SASEGT. This CDR3 is built from 13 residues. This CDR3 is CASSERTKDTQYF. For the CDR3, the DNA is TGTGCCAGCAGTGAAAGAACCAAAGATACGCAGTATTTT.

This clonotype was observed at least ten times. This chain connects TRBV15 to TRBJ2-1; D remains ambiguous. The germline CDR1 and CDR2 sequences are LNHNV and YYDKDF (reference sequence). The V gene lost 3 bases and the J gene lost 8 bases, with 5 bases spanning the gap. The CDR3 is 11 residues long. The DNA of the CDR3 is TGTGCCACCAGCAGGGACCATGAGCAGTTCTTC. Translation gives CATSRDHEQFF.

This clonotype was seen repeatedly, ten times or more. The chain recombines TRBV4-1 with TRBJ2-3; TRBD2 matches at 8 bases. The V gene's germline CDR1 is MGHRA and CDR2 YSYEKL. CDR3 size: 16 residues. V was pared by 4 bases and J by 6 bases, with 12 bases of the junction left unmatched. Written as DNA, the CDR3 is TGCGCCAGCAGCCCAGCGGGGGATAGGATAGCGGATACGCAGTATTTT. Translation gives CASSPAGDRIADTQYF.

V gene TRBV20-1 combines with J gene TRBJ1-2; no clear D. The CDR3 has 13 residues. V was cut by 1 base and J by 1 base, with 7 bases left in between. Germline V CDR1 and CDR2: DFQATT, SNEGSKA (reference sequence). The CDR3 nucleotides read TGCAGTGCTAGAGGTACCGGTAACTATGGCTACACCTTC. The encoded protein is CSARGTGNYGYTF.